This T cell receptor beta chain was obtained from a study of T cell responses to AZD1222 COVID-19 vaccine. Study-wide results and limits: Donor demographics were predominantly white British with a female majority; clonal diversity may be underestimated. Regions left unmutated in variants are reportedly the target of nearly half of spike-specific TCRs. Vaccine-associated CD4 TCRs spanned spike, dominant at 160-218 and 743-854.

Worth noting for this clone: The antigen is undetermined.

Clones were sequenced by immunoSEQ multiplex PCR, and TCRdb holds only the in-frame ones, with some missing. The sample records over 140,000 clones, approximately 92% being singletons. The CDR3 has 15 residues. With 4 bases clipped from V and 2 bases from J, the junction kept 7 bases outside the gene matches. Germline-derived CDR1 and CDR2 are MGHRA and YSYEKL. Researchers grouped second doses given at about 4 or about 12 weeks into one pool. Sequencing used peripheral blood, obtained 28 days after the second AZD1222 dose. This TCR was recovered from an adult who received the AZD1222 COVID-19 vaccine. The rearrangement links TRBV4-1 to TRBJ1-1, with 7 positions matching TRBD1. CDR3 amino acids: CASSPRGKHNTEAFF. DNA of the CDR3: TGCGCCAGCAGCCCCAGGGGGAAGCATAACACTGAAGCTTTCTTT.